The rows below give T cell receptor beta chains drawn from one sample of a study of blood T cell repertoires in COVID-19. Repertoires were generated with immunoSEQ multiplex PCR, while TCRdb's copy carries only in-frame clones and drops some. The sample holds 200,000 to 250,000 clones, roughly 85% seen once. The source material was PBMCs or T cells enriched from blood (not recorded which). These receptors all come from a woman in her forties or fifties with acute COVID-19. CDR3s include the opening cysteine and the closing phenylalanine or tryptophan. The D gene is left open where the match is weak. Clone sizes are given selectively: once, few, many, or a class where the clone is expanded.

abundance | d_gene | j_gene | v_gene | CDR3aa | CDR3nt
- | TRBD1 | TRBJ2-3 | TRBV10-1 | CAREDRADTQYF | TGCGCCAGGGAAGACAGGGCCGATACGCAGTATTTT
- | TRBD1 | TRBJ1-1 | TRBV29-1 | CSVGQGARNTEAFF | TGCAGCGTTGGACAGGGGGCCAGGAACACTGAAGCTTTCTTT
- | - | TRBJ2-2 | TRBV6-5 | CASSITGSTGELFF | TGTGCCAGCAGCATAACAGGGTCCACCGGGGAGCTGTTTTTT
- | - | TRBJ1-1 | TRBV2 | CASSGNPGMGTEAFF | TGTGCCAGCAGTGGGAATCCAGGCATGGGCACTGAAGCTTTCTTT
- | - | TRBJ2-3 | TRBV5-1 | CASSLGQVVPGDTQYF | TGCGCCAGCAGCTTGGGACAGGTGGTTCCCGGGGATACGCAGTATTTT
once | - | TRBJ2-3 | TRBV19 | CASQVQGGTDTQYF | TGTGCCAGTCAAGTACAGGGCGGCACAGATACGCAGTATTTT
- | - | TRBJ1-1 | TRBV18 | CASEVTMNTEAFF | TGTGCCAGCGAGGTCACAATGAACACTGAAGCTTTCTTT
- | TRBD1 | TRBJ1-1 | TRBV18 | CASSPNGQGMNTEAFF | TGTGCCAGCTCACCAAACGGACAGGGAATGAACACTGAAGCTTTCTTT
- | TRBD1 | TRBJ1-2 | TRBV5-8 | CASSFPGGLGYGYTF | TGTGCCAGCAGCTTCCCAGGGGGGCTTGGCTATGGCTACACCTTC
once | TRBD2 | TRBJ2-1 | TRBV10-3 | CAISGGGRSYNEQFF | TGTGCCATCAGTGGGGGCGGGAGGTCCTACAATGAGCAGTTCTTC
- | TRBD1 | TRBJ1-1 | TRBV19 | CASRGRQGGSRRTEAFF | TGTGCCAGTAGGGGCCGACAGGGGGGATCAAGGAGAACTGAAGCTTTCTTT
- | - | TRBJ1-1 | TRBV12-3/TRBV12-4 | CASRPGVGTEAFF | TGTGCCAGCAGACCAGGGGTCGGCACTGAAGCTTTCTTT
- | - | TRBJ1-5 | TRBV19 | CASSTQGKQPQHF | TGTGCCAGTAGTACACAGGGAAAACAGCCCCAGCATTTT
- | - | TRBJ1-5 | TRBV7-9 | CASSLAGGNQPQHF | TGTGCCAGCAGCTTAGCAGGGGGCAATCAGCCCCAGCATTTT
few | - | TRBJ2-7 | TRBV30 | CAWSETGFYSRTYEQYF | TGTGCCTGGAGCGAGACTGGATTTTATAGCCGGACCTACGAGCAGTACTTC
many | - | TRBJ2-5 | TRBV6-5 | CASSYATGEETQYF | TGTGCCAGCAGTTACGCGACGGGTGAAGAGACCCAGTACTTC
- | - | TRBJ1-4 | TRBV4-3 | CASSQGSGGEKLFF | TGCGCCAGCAGCCAAGGTTCGGGGGGGGAAAAACTGTTTTTT
- | - | TRBJ1-2 | TRBV5-1 | CASATGGYGYTF | TGCGCCAGCGCTACAGGTGGATATGGCTACACCTTC
- | TRBD1 | TRBJ2-7 | TRBV5-4 | CASSSGDRGMNEQYF | TGTGCCAGCAGCTCTGGGGACAGGGGGATGAACGAGCAGTACTTC
- | - | TRBJ2-7 | TRBV5-4 | CASSSWDTGSYEQYF | TGTGCCAGCAGCTCTTGGGACACCGGCTCCTACGAGCAGTACTTC
- | TRBD2 | TRBJ2-5 | TRBV7-2 | CASSSSGGPQETQYF | TGTGCCAGCAGTTCTAGCGGGGGCCCACAAGAGACCCAGTACTTC
- | - | TRBJ1-4 | TRBV5-1 | CASSREGHPNEKLFF | TGCGCCAGCAGCCGTGAGGGACATCCGAATGAAAAACTGTTTTTT
- | TRBD1 | TRBJ1-2 | TRBV30 | CAWSVGQGDYGYTF | TGTGCCTGGAGTGTAGGGCAGGGGGACTATGGCTACACCTTC
- | - | TRBJ1-2 | TRBV6-1 | CASSEVGSGIYGYTF | TGTGCCAGCAGTGAAGTCGGCTCAGGCATCTATGGCTACACCTTC
- | TRBD1 | TRBJ1-1 | TRBV18 | CASSPLGTGEIGEAFF | TGTGCCAGCTCACCACTGGGGACAGGGGAAATTGGTGAAGCTTTCTTT
- | - | TRBJ1-1 | TRBV6-5 | CASSYVPSYTEAFF | TGTGCCAGCAGTTACGTCCCCTCGTACACTGAAGCTTTCTTT
- | TRBD1 | TRBJ1-1 | TRBV6-5 | CASSTGAQNTEAFF | TGTGCCAGCAGTACAGGGGCCCAGAACACTGAAGCTTTCTTT
- | - | TRBJ2-2 | TRBV18 | CASSPPRGTGELFF | TGTGCCAGCTCACCACCGAGAGGAACCGGGGAGCTGTTTTTT
- | - | TRBJ1-4 | TRBV19 | CASTIQGFGEKLFF | TGTGCCAGTACTATCCAGGGTTTCGGTGAAAAACTGTTTTTT
- | - | TRBJ2-7 | TRBV5-1 | CASSLAQGSATEQYF | TGCGCCAGCAGCTTGGCCCAGGGGTCTGCGACCGAGCAGTACTTC
- | TRBD1 | TRBJ2-5 | TRBV10-3 | CAISLTGPEETQYF | TGTGCCATCAGCCTGACAGGGCCTGAGGAGACCCAGTACTTC
- | TRBD1 | TRBJ1-1 | TRBV28 | CASSPWTGDNTEAFF | TGTGCCAGCAGTCCCTGGACAGGGGATAACACTGAAGCTTTCTTT
- | - | TRBJ1-5 | TRBV30 | CAWSQGRVNQPQHF | TGTGCCTGGAGCCAGGGGCGGGTGAATCAGCCCCAGCATTTT
- | TRBD1 | TRBJ2-5 | TRBV7-3 | CASSSSGGRETQYF | TGTGCCAGCAGCTCTTCAGGGGGCAGAGAGACCCAGTACTTC
- | - | TRBJ1-1 | TRBV5-1 | CASSIRVAEAFF | TGCGCCAGCAGCATCCGAGTGGCTGAAGCTTTCTTT
few | - | TRBJ1-1 | TRBV4-2 | CASSQVGENTEAFF | TGTGCCAGCAGCCAAGTTGGAGAGAACACTGAAGCTTTCTTT
- | - | TRBJ1-1 | TRBV7-9 | CASSQTGYTEAFF | TGTGCCAGCAGCCAAACAGGCTACACTGAAGCTTTCTTT
- | TRBD2 | TRBJ2-2 | TRBV7-2 | CASSPSGGTGELFF | TGTGCCAGCAGCCCTAGCGGGGGGACCGGGGAGCTGTTTTTT
- | - | TRBJ1-2 | TRBV23-1 | CASSPSRNYGYTF | TGCGCCAGCAGTCCGTCACGGAACTATGGCTACACCTTC
- | - | TRBJ1-1 | TRBV30 | CAWSETGGLNTEAFF | TGTGCCTGGAGTGAGACGGGTGGATTGAACACTGAAGCTTTCTTT
- | TRBD1 | TRBJ1-2 | TRBV6-5 | CASSQDRDRGYTF | TGTGCCAGCAGTCAGGACAGGGACCGTGGCTACACCTTC
- | TRBD1 | TRBJ1-1 | TRBV4-2 | CASSQEGTGNTEAFF | TGTGCCAGCAGCCAAGAGGGGACAGGGAACACTGAAGCTTTCTTT
few | - | TRBJ1-6 | TRBV30 | CAGGRDKNSPLHF | TGTGCCGGAGGGAGGGATAAAAATTCACCCCTCCACTTT
- | - | TRBJ1-1 | TRBV18 | CASSPTTNTEAFF | TGTGCCAGCTCACCAACAACGAACACTGAAGCTTTCTTT
- | TRBD1 | TRBJ1-1 | TRBV18 | CASSLVGNRGNTEAFF | TGTGCCAGCTCACTAGTGGGGAACAGGGGAAACACTGAAGCTTTCTTT
- | TRBD1 | TRBJ1-5 | TRBV14 | CASSRDSQPQHF | TGTGCCAGCAGCAGGGACAGTCAGCCCCAGCATTTT
- | TRBD1 | TRBJ1-2 | TRBV28 | CASKTGAHYGYTF | TGTGCCAGCAAAACAGGGGCCCACTATGGCTACACCTTC